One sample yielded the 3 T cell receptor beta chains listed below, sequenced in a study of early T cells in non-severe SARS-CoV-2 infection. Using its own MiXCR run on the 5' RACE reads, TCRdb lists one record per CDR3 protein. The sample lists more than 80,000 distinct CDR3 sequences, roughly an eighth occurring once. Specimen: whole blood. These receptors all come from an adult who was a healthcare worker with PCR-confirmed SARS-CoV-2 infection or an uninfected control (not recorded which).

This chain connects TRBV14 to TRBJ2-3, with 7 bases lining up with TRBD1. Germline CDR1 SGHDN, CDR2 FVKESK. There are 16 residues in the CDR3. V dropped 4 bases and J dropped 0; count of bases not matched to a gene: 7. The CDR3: CASSRGGTVSTDTQYF. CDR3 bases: TGTGCCAGCAGCCGGGGTGGGACAGTGAGCACAGATACGCAGTATTTT.

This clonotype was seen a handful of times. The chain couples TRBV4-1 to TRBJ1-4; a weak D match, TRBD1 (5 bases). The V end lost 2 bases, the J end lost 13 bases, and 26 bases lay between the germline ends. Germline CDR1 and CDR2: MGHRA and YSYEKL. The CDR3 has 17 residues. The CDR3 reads CASSQFELGRVGEGLFF. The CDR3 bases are TGCGCCAGCAGCCAATTTGAACTGGGCAGGGTCGGAGAGGGACTGTTTTTT.

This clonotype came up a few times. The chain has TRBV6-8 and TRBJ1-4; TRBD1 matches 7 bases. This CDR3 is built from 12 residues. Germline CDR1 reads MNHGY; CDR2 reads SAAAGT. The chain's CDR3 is CAREGAKEKLFF. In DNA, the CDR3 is TGTGCTCGAGAGGGGGCGAAGGAAAAACTGTTTTTT.